This is a list of T cell receptor beta chains from one sample in a study of blood T cell repertoires in COVID-19. Profiled with immunoSEQ multiplex PCR; TCRdb holds only in-frame clones, not every one. The table includes approximately 400,000 clones, roughly 90% detected once. Sample: peripheral blood. The source is a man in his forties with acute or convalescent COVID-19. CDR3s include the opening cysteine and the closing phenylalanine or tryptophan. The D gene is left open where the match is weak. Clone size is given for some rows only: seen once, a few or many times, or a class if the clone is expanded.

-	14	TRBV11-2	TRBJ2-1	few	CASSSLRMRLEQFF	TGTGCCAGCAGCTCACTCCGGATGCGACTGGAGCAGTTCTTC
-	16	TRBV5-5	TRBJ1-1	-	CASSYGVGGLLTEAFF	TGTGCCAGCAGCTACGGGGTGGGCGGGCTTCTCACTGAAGCTTTCTTT
-	14	TRBV5-6	TRBJ1-5	-	CASSLAGRLQPQHF	TGTGCCAGCAGCTTGGCAGGGAGGTTGCAGCCCCAGCATTTT
TRBD2	16	TRBV13	TRBJ2-4	-	CASSLYTSGSSNIQYF	TGTGCCAGCAGCTTATACACTAGCGGGAGTAGTAACATTCAGTACTTC
-	13	TRBV30	TRBJ1-4	-	CAWSLRVREKLFF	TGTGCCTGGAGTTTGAGGGTTAGGGAAAAACTGTTTTTT
TRBD2	15	TRBV7-3	TRBJ2-5	-	CASSLTGGPQETQYF	TGTGCCAGCAGCTTGACGGGGGGACCTCAAGAGACCCAGTACTTC
-	12	TRBV12-3/TRBV12-4	TRBJ1-4	once	CASWGRGEKLFF	TGTGCCAGCTGGGGGCGAGGTGAAAAACTGTTTTTT
-	13	TRBV11-2	TRBJ1-1	-	CASSPRVNTEAFF	TGTGCCAGCAGTCCGCGGGTGAACACTGAAGCTTTCTTT
-	15	TRBV21-1	TRBJ1-1	-	CASSKGPIPGTEAFF	TGTGCCAGCAGCAAAGGGCCCATTCCAGGGACTGAAGCTTTCTTT
-	13	TRBV5-1	TRBJ1-1	-	CASSLDSRTEAFF	TGCGCCAGCAGCTTGGATTCGAGGACTGAAGCTTTCTTT
-	14	TRBV5-6	TRBJ1-4	-	CASSFTSTNEKLFF	TGTGCCAGCAGCTTTACTAGTACTAATGAAAAACTGTTTTTT
TRBD2	15	TRBV5-1	TRBJ2-5	-	CASSFTSGRGETQYF	TGCGCCAGCAGCTTTACTAGCGGGAGGGGAGAGACCCAGTACTTC
TRBD1	15	TRBV28	TRBJ2-1	-	CASSPWTGGLPEQFF	TGTGCCAGCAGTCCATGGACAGGGGGCCTCCCTGAGCAGTTCTTC
TRBD1	16	TRBV6-5	TRBJ1-3	-	CASSFPGTGRGNTIYF	TGTGCCAGCAGTTTCCCCGGGACAGGGAGGGGAAACACCATATATTTT
TRBD1	16	TRBV2	TRBJ2-3	-	CASSDLGTASTDTQYF	TGTGCCAGCAGTGACCTTGGGACAGCTAGCACAGATACGCAGTATTTT
-	15	TRBV13	TRBJ1-3	-	CASSLQGRTGNTIYF	TGTGCCAGCAGCTTACAGGGGCGTACTGGAAACACCATATATTTT
TRBD1	15	TRBV18	TRBJ2-7	-	CASSLKQGDIYEQYF	TGTGCCAGCTCACTAAAACAGGGGGACATCTACGAGCAGTACTTC
TRBD1	11	TRBV19	TRBJ2-7	-	CAAKTGDEQYF	TGTGCCGCGAAGACAGGGGACGAGCAGTACTTC
-	14	TRBV7-9	TRBJ1-3	-	CASSLSMPGNTIYF	TGTGCCAGCAGCTTAAGCATGCCTGGAAACACCATATATTTT
TRBD1	11	TRBV6-5	TRBJ1-2	-	CASSRGDGYTF	TGTGCCAGCAGCAGGGGGGATGGCTACACCTTC
TRBD1	13	TRBV27	TRBJ1-1	-	CASSSGGNTEAFF	TGTGCCAGCAGTTCAGGGGGTAACACTGAAGCTTTCTTT
-	15	TRBV19	TRBJ1-3	-	CASSSQSVSGNTIYF	TGTGCCAGTAGTAGCCAGTCAGTCTCTGGAAACACCATATATTTT
-	13	TRBV30	TRBJ1-1	-	CAWSNTGNTEAFF	TGTGCCTGGAGTAACACAGGAAACACTGAAGCTTTCTTT
TRBD2	15	TRBV5-4	TRBJ2-3	-	CASSYGLASTDTQYF	TGTGCCAGCAGCTATGGACTAGCTAGCACAGATACGCAGTATTTT
-	15	TRBV10-3	TRBJ1-5	-	CAISESRDLHQPQHF	TGTGCCATCAGTGAGTCCCGGGACTTACATCAGCCCCAGCATTTT
-	17	TRBV19	TRBJ2-3	-	CASSMMGTGRSTDTQYF	TGTGCCAGTAGTATGATGGGAACAGGGCGTAGCACAGATACGCAGTATTTT
-	15	TRBV28	TRBJ1-5	-	CASSLSPLSDQPQHF	TGTGCCAGCAGTCTTAGCCCCCTATCCGATCAGCCCCAGCATTTT
TRBD1	17	TRBV10-3	TRBJ2-7	-	CAIRKDPDRQSSYEQYF	TGTGCCATCAGGAAAGACCCGGACAGGCAAAGCTCCTACGAGCAGTACTTC
TRBD1	15	TRBV10-3	TRBJ1-4	-	CAISSNRGTNEKLFF	TGTGCCATCAGTTCGAACAGGGGCACTAATGAAAAACTGTTTTTT
TRBD2	15	TRBV5-1	TRBJ2-5	once	CASTLGLAGAGPQYF	TGCGCCAGCACCCTGGGACTAGCGGGGGCCGGTCCCCAGTACTTC
TRBD1	15	TRBV30	TRBJ1-2	-	CAWIVLGQGNYGYTF	TGTGCCTGGATAGTCTTGGGACAGGGCAACTATGGCTACACCTTC
-	15	TRBV11-3	TRBJ2-3	-	CASSLQGQIADTQYF	TGTGCCAGCAGCTTACAGGGGCAGATAGCAGATACGCAGTATTTT
-	13	TRBV6-5	TRBJ1-5	-	CASSYAGYQPQHF	TGTGCCAGCAGTTATGCCGGGTATCAGCCCCAGCATTTT
-	15	TRBV7-3	TRBJ2-3	-	CASSAAGFSTDTQYF	TGTGCCAGCAGCGCGGCGGGATTTAGCACAGATACGCAGTATTTT
TRBD2	15	TRBV19	TRBJ2-1	-	CASSSPRRERNEQFF	TGTGCCAGTAGCTCCCCCAGGCGGGAGCGGAATGAGCAGTTCTTC
TRBD1	14	TRBV19	TRBJ1-2	-	CASSPRGQGYGYTF	TGTGCCAGTAGTCCGCGTGGACAGGGCTATGGCTACACCTTC
TRBD1	15	TRBV7-2	TRBJ1-6	-	CASSLDDRVVIPLHF	TGTGCCAGCAGCTTAGATGACAGGGTCGTGATTCCCCTCCACTTT
TRBD2	16	TRBV6-2/TRBV6-3	TRBJ2-4	-	CASSLRLAVAKNIQYF	TGTGCCAGCAGCCTCCGACTAGCGGTAGCCAAAAACATTCAGTACTTC
TRBD1	14	TRBV4-1	TRBJ1-5	-	CASGEQGDNQPQHF	TGCGCCAGCGGGGAACAGGGGGACAATCAGCCCCAGCATTTT
-	15	TRBV18	TRBJ1-2	-	CASSLGQRANYGYTF	TGTGCCAGCTCACTGGGGCAGAGAGCTAACTATGGCTACACCTTC
-	16	TRBV4-1	TRBJ1-5	-	CASSQGARGRNQPQHF	TGCGCCAGCAGCCAAGGGGCCAGGGGCCGCAATCAGCCCCAGCATTTT